The rows below give T cell receptor beta chains drawn from one sample of a study of OX40 agonist ivuxolimab in advanced cancers. This table comes from immunoSEQ multiplex PCR, and its TCRdb copy is limited to in-frame clones, with some not included. Altogether 100,000 or so clones are present, roughly 95% being singletons, with the ten largest covering around 2%. Source: CD4+ or CD8+ T cells sorted from blood, taken in a trial of the OX40 agonist ivuxolimab. The receptors here all came from an adult with an advanced solid tumor such as melanoma, head and neck, liver or kidney cancer. The CDR3 runs from the conserved cysteine through the conserved F or W. A D gene is named only where the DNA matches it firmly. Not all rows give a size; the values are once, few, many and, for expanded clones, a class.

>15|-|TRBJ1-1|TRBV6-5|-
TGTGCCAGCAGTTACTCAACATTTACCGACACTGAAGCTTTCTTT
CASSYSTFTDTEAFF
>14|-|TRBJ1-5|TRBV19|-
TGTGCCAGTAGTATAGGGGGTAGCAATCAGCCCCAGCATTTT
CASSIGGSNQPQHF
>15|-|TRBJ2-1|TRBV27|-
TGTGCCAGCAGTTTCGACTTTGGAATGTACAATGAGCAGTTCTTC
CASSFDFGMYNEQFF
>15|TRBD1|TRBJ2-7|TRBV4-3|-
TGCGCCAGCAGCCAATCTAGACAGGGGAGCTACGAGCAGTACTTC
CASSQSRQGSYEQYF
>13|-|TRBJ1-1|TRBV19|-
TGTGTCAGTAGTATGGGAGGGGACACTGAAGCTTTCTTT
CVSSMGGDTEAFF
>11|-|TRBJ2-1|TRBV28|-
TGTGCCAGCAGTAGGGACGGCGAGCAGTTCTTC
CASSRDGEQFF
>18|-|TRBJ2-3|TRBV14|-
TGTGCCAGCAGCCAAGATGGCTACAGGAGCAACTCCAGAGATACGCAGTATTTT
CASSQDGYRSNSRDTQYF
>15|-|TRBJ2-1|TRBV28|-
TGTGCCAGCAGCCTCACGAGGGTAACCTACAATGAGCAGTTCTTC
CASSLTRVTYNEQFF
>15|TRBD2|TRBJ2-5|TRBV7-9|-
TGTGCCAGCAGCTTTTCTAGCGGGGTAGGAGAGACCCAGTACTTC
CASSFSSGVGETQYF
>15|-|TRBJ2-1|TRBV7-8|-
TGTGCCAGCAGCTTCGGACACCAGCCGGGAGATGAGCAGTTCTTC
CASSFGHQPGDEQFF
>15|-|TRBJ1-4|TRBV9|-
TGTGCCAGCAGCCCTCAGGACAGCGGTAATGAAAAACTGTTTTTT
CASSPQDSGNEKLFF
>15|-|TRBJ1-4|TRBV9|-
TGTGCCAGCAGCGTAAGAATCAGGGACGGTGAAAAACTGTTTTTT
CASSVRIRDGEKLFF
>16|-|TRBJ2-4|TRBV27|-
TGTGCCAGTAGTGAAACAGGGTGGGACGACAAAAACATTCAGTACTTC
CASSETGWDDKNIQYF
>14|TRBD2|TRBJ2-3|TRBV9|-
TGTGCCAGCAGCAGCGGGGCTAGCACAGATACGCAGTATTTT
CASSSGASTDTQYF
>15|TRBD1|TRBJ2-7|TRBV19|-
TGTGCCAGTAGTCCTCGGGACAGGGCGGTATTCGAGCAGTACTTC
CASSPRDRAVFEQYF
>16|-|TRBJ1-3|TRBV7-9|few
TGTGCCAGCAGCTCGACGATTCGTAGCTCTGGAAACACCATATATTTT
CASSSTIRSSGNTIYF
>18|TRBD2|TRBJ2-1|TRBV5-6|-
TGTGCCAGCAGCTTCAGAGGGGCTAGCGGGAGAACCAGGTATGAGCAGTTCTTC
CASSFRGASGRTRYEQFF
>14|TRBD2|TRBJ2-1|TRBV6-1|-
TGTGCCAGCGTTTATAGCGGGAGTATGGATGAGCAGTTCTTC
CASVYSGSMDEQFF
>15|-|TRBJ2-7|TRBV6-5|once
TGTGCCAGCAGTTACTCGGGGGTCGGGCACTACGAGCAGTACTTC
CASSYSGVGHYEQYF
>15|-|TRBJ2-7|TRBV12-5|-
TGTGCTAGTGCCTCTGGTGTGGGCAGTCTCTACGAGCAGTACTTC
CASASGVGSLYEQYF
>19|TRBD2|TRBJ2-3|TRBV19|-
TGTGCCAGTAGTACCTATAGCGGGGGGGCCTTGGTCCCCACAGATACGCAGTATTTT
CASSTYSGGALVPTDTQYF
>14|TRBD2|TRBJ2-3|TRBV11-2|-
TGTGCCAGCAGCTTGTTAGCGGGGGCAGATACGCAGTATTTT
CASSLLAGADTQYF
>13|-|TRBJ2-3|TRBV9|-
TGTGCCAGCAGGGGCGGGAGCACAGATACGCAGTATTTT
CASRGGSTDTQYF
>15|TRBD1|TRBJ1-2|TRBV11-1|-
TGTGCCAGCAGCTTATTGGACAGGGGGTCCTATGGCTACACCTTC
CASSLLDRGSYGYTF
>14|TRBD1|TRBJ2-2|TRBV28|-
TGTGCCAGTACGGGACAGGGAAGAACCGGGGAGCTGTTTTTT
CASTGQGRTGELFF
>14|-|TRBJ1-5|TRBV6-5|-
TGTGCCAGCAGTCGATATGGGCGTGATCAGCCCCAGCATTTT
CASSRYGRDQPQHF
>16|-|TRBJ2-3|TRBV27|-
TGTGCCAGCAGTCACTATCGGGGGTCTAGCACAGATACGCAGTATTTT
CASSHYRGSSTDTQYF
>12|-|TRBJ1-2|TRBV9|-
TGTGCCAGCAGCGTAGGGAGCTATGGCTACACCTTC
CASSVGSYGYTF
>13|-|TRBJ1-1|TRBV19|-
TGTGCCAGTAGTATGTCCGTGAACACTGAAGCTTTCTTT
CASSMSVNTEAFF
>14|-|TRBJ2-7|TRBV9|-
TGTGCCAGCAGCGTAGGTCCGACGGGAAACGAGCAGTACTTC
CASSVGPTGNEQYF
>14|TRBD1|TRBJ2-7|TRBV28|-
TGTGCCAGCAACCCGGGACAGGTGATCTACGAGCAGTACTTC
CASNPGQVIYEQYF
>15|-|TRBJ1-2|TRBV25-1|-
TGTGCCAGCAGTCAGCTGGCGGAGGGGGACTATGGCTACACCTTC
CASSQLAEGDYGYTF
>14|-|TRBJ2-7|TRBV9|-
TGTGCCAGCAGCCCTGGGCCTAGCTCCTACGAGCAGTACTTC
CASSPGPSSYEQYF
>15|-|TRBJ2-4|TRBV19|-
TGTGCCAGTAGTAGGGATCTAGGGACGGAAAACATTCAGTACTTC
CASSRDLGTENIQYF
>14|TRBD2|TRBJ2-1|TRBV6-5|-
TGTGCCAGCAGTTACGGGACTAAGAACAATGAGCAGTTCTTC
CASSYGTKNNEQFF
>13|-|TRBJ1-1|TRBV19|-
TGTGCCAGTAGAACATACTTGAACACTGAAGCTTTCTTT
CASRTYLNTEAFF
>15|-|TRBJ2-5|TRBV7-2|-
TGTGCCAGCAGGCCTGCTGCGGGTCGACAAGAGACCCAGTACTTC
CASRPAAGRQETQYF
>15|-|TRBJ1-4|TRBV14|once
TGTGCCAGCAGCCAAGATAAGGTGTCCAATGAAAAACTGTTTTTT
CASSQDKVSNEKLFF
>13|-|TRBJ2-1|TRBV4-3|-
TGCGCCAGCAGCCAAGCCGGCGAAAATGAGCAGTTCTTC
CASSQAGENEQFF
>16|TRBD1|TRBJ2-7|TRBV7-7|-
TGTGCCAGCAGCTCATTAGTGACAGGGGTTCCTTCCGAGCAGTACTTC
CASSSLVTGVPSEQYF
>16|TRBD1|TRBJ1-2|TRBV28|-
TGTGCCAGCAGTTTAAGGGACAGCGGTTCGTTCTATGGCTACACCTTC
CASSLRDSGSFYGYTF
>17|-|TRBJ2-2|TRBV7-3|-
TGTGCCAGCAGCTTAGGCTTCTTGGGGACTAACACCGGGGAGCTGTTTTTT
CASSLGFLGTNTGELFF
>13|-|TRBJ1-5|TRBV7-9|-
TGTGCCAGCAGCGGAGGAGGTATTCAGCCCCAGCATTTT
CASSGGGIQPQHF
>13|-|TRBJ2-3|TRBV5-1|-
TGCGCCAGCAGCTTGAATGGGGGGAGTACGCAGTATTTT
CASSLNGGSTQYF